The clone carrying this T cell receptor (beta chain) was detected only a few times. TCRdb called the RT-PCR reads again in MiXCR, with one record for every CDR3 protein. The sample holds 550,000 to 750,000 distinct CDR3 sequences, approximately 15% seen once. This CDR3 has 15 residues. V was clipped by 6 bases and J by 4 bases, with 18 bases between them. CDR1 MDHEN and CDR2 SYDVKM come from the germline V gene. The sample taken for sequencing was memory CD4+ T cells from blood. The source of this sequence is a female donor in good health, serving as a healthy control. The J gene is TRBJ1-2, the V gene TRBV28; TRBD1 is a possible D gene (6 bases). The CDR3 nucleotides read TGTGCCAGCAGCAATACTGGGGGCAGGTTCTATGGCTACACCTTC. It encodes CASSNTGGRFYGYTF.